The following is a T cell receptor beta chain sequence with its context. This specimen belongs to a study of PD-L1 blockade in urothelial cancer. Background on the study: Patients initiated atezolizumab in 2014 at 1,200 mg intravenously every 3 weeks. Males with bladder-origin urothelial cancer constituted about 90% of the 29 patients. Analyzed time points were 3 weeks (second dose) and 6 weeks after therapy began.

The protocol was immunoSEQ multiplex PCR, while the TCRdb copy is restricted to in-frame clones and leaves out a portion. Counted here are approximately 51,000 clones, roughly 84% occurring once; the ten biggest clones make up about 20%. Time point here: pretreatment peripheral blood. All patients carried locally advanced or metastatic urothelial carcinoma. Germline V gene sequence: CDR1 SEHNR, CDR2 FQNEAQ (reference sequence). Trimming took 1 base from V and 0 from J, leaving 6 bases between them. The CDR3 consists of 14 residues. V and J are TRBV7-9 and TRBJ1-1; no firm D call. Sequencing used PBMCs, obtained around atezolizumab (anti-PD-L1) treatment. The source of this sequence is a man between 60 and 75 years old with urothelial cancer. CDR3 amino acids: CASSLDIVNTEAFF. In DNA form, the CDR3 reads TGTGCCAGCAGCTTAGATATTGTGAACACTGAAGCTTTCTTT.